This T cell receptor (beta chain) emerged from a study of chemoradiotherapy in HPV16-positive cancers. Whole-study results and caveats: Functional assays defining HPV-specific T cells used only two HPV16-positive patients. In HPV16-positive patients, HPV-responsive T-cell expansion tracked better recurrence-free survival. Candidate HPV-specific clones and E7-related TCR motifs grew in tumor during treatment.

V was pared by 9 bases and J by 4 bases, with 12 bases between. The CDR3 is 13 residues long. CDR1 and CDR2 from the germline V gene are PRHDT and FYEKMQ (reference sequence). Over chemoradiotherapy, repertoires were sampled more than once. Using immunoSEQ multiplex PCR, the repertoire was profiled, and TCRdb retains in-frame clones only, with some absent. The sample records 300 or so clones, approximately 90% being singletons. With respect to this clone: The target antigen is unknown.

This sequence joins TRBV13 and TRBJ2-2; possibly TRBD2 for D (6 bases). Sequenced material: tumor tissue, taken from a patient who underwent chemoradiotherapy. The receptor was derived from a human donor with HPV-associated anogenital cancer. The CDR3 region is CASLMRGTGELFF. CDR3 in DNA: TGTGCCAGTTTGATGCGGGGCACCGGGGAGCTGTTTTTT.